This TCR beta chain appears in the sequencing data of a study of blood T cell repertoires in COVID-19 (dated by TCRdb to the early 2020s). Regarding the study in general: Samples from collaborators originated in the United States, Italy and Spain and spanned both the acute and convalescent phases of COVID-19. The prospective study material was composed of cDNA or gDNA derived from T cells, B-cell-depleted T cells, or PBMCs. Deeply sampled blood TCRbeta repertoires from subjects exposed to, actively infected with, or recovered from COVID-19 were included in the dataset. The repertoires were released in a freely available public database meant as a resource for research on the immune response to SARS-CoV-2. Samples came from the ongoing ImmuneRACE study (first 160 participants) plus 1,254 subjects from 6 global collaborators. The sample metadata nearly always contained a de-identified subject ID, COVID-19 status, age in years and sex. Where available, HLA class I and class II types were taken from metadata supplied by the sample provider and were not determined by assay-based typing. Broader findings and caveats from the paper: Clinical and demographic metadata were provided uncurated, with the amount varying by source and participant.

For this clone: What this receptor recognizes is not known. One base away there is no much larger clone; base qualities are not given.

TCRbeta CDR3 regions were amplified from genomic DNA by means of the immunoSEQ Assay, a bias-controlled multiplex PCR. The paper's processing steps were these. Within the assay, amplification of reference gene primers was used to estimate how many nucleated cells each sample contained. To quantify the absolute abundance of each unique TCRbeta CDR3 rearrangement, sequence reads were collapsed and filtered. For each sample, productive Simpson clonality was calculated by taking the square root of Simpson's diversity index across productive rearrangements. TCRdb stores this immuneACCESS table with in-frame sequences only. Part of the clones is absent; in the studies checked, under half of the shortfall reflects unresolved V genes, and no reason is known for the rest. V and J calls and clone size are given by that table; D and trimming were obtained from the DNA. This sample gives 140,000 to 150,000 clones in total; around four fifths of them show up just once. The top ten clonotypes cover roughly 3% of the sample.

Whole blood was collected in K2EDTA tubes by collaborating institutions according to the institutions' own protocols. For TCRbeta analysis, collaborators shipped samples in one of three forms: frozen whole blood, isolated PBMCs, or DNA extracted from either of those sample types. From the cysteine through the phenylalanine, the CDR3 covers 16 amino acids. Only CDR3 DNA remains: 48 bases, in frame from the first base. The germline V gene encodes CDR1 LGHNA and CDR2 YNFKEQ. At the junction V is shortened by 2 bases and J by 0 bases, with 11 bases in between. Material for sequencing was peripheral blood. Rearrangement joined TRBV4-2 to TRBJ1-3; no D segment can be confidently identified. This sequence was found in a woman in her thirties or forties with active or convalescent COVID-19. The CDR3 protein is CASSQSGLISGNTIYF. The DNA reads TGTGCCAGCAGCCAATCTGGACTGATCTCTGGAAACACCATATATTTT.